This T cell receptor (beta chain) was captured in a study of cytomegalovirus exposure and HLA in healthy donors. Study outcomes and limitations: High sensitivity and specificity were reportedly achieved when the classifier diagnosed cytomegalovirus status. A later examination showed that TCR association rates differed by HLA locus, with DRB1 most and HLA-C fewest. Most TCR sequences showed up rarely, but some public TCRs showed up in many donors.

The V and J ends lost 3 bases and 6 bases, in that order; junction bases with no gene match: 6. This CDR3 comprises 14 residues. Germline V gene sequence: CDR1 SGDLS, CDR2 YYNGEE. A remark on this clone: The target antigen is unknown.

The PCR ran on 60 Vbeta and 13 Jbeta primers. Libraries were prepared by immunoSEQ multiplex PCR; TCRdb keeps only in-frame clonotypes and omits some of them. The repertoire holds about 99,000 clones, with around three quarters as singletons. V and J are TRBV9 and TRBJ2-1; TRBD2 matches at 7 bases. Sequencing input: PBMCs. This TCR derives from a man aged 50 or older in good health and CMV-seropositive. The CDR3 is CASSGRLAANEQFF. CDR3 sequence (DNA): TGTGCCAGCAGCGGTAGGCTAGCGGCCAATGAGCAGTTCTTC.